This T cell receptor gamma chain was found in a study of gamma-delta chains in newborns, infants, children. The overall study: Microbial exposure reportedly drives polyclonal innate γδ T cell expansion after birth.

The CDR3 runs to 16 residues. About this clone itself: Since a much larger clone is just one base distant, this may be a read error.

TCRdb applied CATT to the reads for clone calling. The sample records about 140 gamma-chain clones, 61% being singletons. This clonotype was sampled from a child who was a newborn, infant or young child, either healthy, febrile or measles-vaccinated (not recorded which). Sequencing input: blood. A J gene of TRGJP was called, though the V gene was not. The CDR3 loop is CALWEVRELGTKIKVF. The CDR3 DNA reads TGTGCCTTGTGGGAGGTGCGAGAGTTGGGCACAAAAATCAAGGTATTT.